A single sample gave rise to the 9 T cell receptor beta chains below, sequenced in a study of blood T cell repertoires in COVID-19. Repertoires were generated with immunoSEQ multiplex PCR, while TCRdb's copy carries only in-frame clones and drops some. This table holds about 220,000 clones, 65% to 90% found once. Input material: peripheral blood. The receptors here all came from a man aged 40-50 years who had recovered from COVID-19.

The chain combines TRBV2 with TRBJ2-4; TRBD1 matches at 7 bases. V gave up 6 bases and J gave up 9 bases; unmatched junction bases: 2. Germline assignment: CDR1 SNHLY and CDR2 FYNNEI. The CDR3 spans 11 residues. The CDR3, as DNA: TGTGCCAGCAGGACAGGGATCATTCAGTACTTC. Residues: CASRTGIIQYF.

For this clone: This sample includes further DNA sequences coding for the same CDR3. The rearrangement joins TRBV5-1 to TRBJ2-3; 8 nucleotides line up with TRBD1. The V segment lost 4 bases and the J segment 0 bases; nucleotides outside the gene matches: 4. Germline V CDR1 and CDR2: SGHRS, YFSETQ. This CDR3 has 15 amino acids. The CDR3 reads CASSRQGRSTDTQYF. The CDR3 DNA follows: TGCGCCAGCAGCCGACAGGGGAGGAGCACAGATACGCAGTATTTT.

The chain carries TRBV15 and TRBJ1-1, with 9 bases lining up with TRBD1. V shed 1 base and J 5 bases; nucleotides not matched to a gene: 5. Germline lookup yields CDR1 LNHNV and CDR2 YYDKDF (reference sequence). CDR3 length equals 15 residues. The CDR3 protein is CATSRAGQGSTEAFF. Here the CDR3 DNA reads TGTGCCACCAGCAGAGCTGGACAGGGGTCAACTGAAGCTTTCTTT.

V and J are TRBV4-3 and TRBJ1-1, with no clear D. Germline V lookup: CDR1 LGHNA, CDR2 YSLEER. The CDR3 spans 14 residues. Trimming cost V 5 bases and J 3 bases, with 13 bases left between them. In DNA form, the CDR3 reads TGCGCCAGCAGCGAATCTATGCGGGACACTGAAGCTTTCTTT. Translation gives CASSESMRDTEAFF.

V usage is TRBV5-1 and J usage is TRBJ1-4; 8 bases agree with TRBD1. Germline V gene lookup returns CDR1 SGHRS and CDR2 YFSETQ. The CDR3 has 14 residues. The J segment lost 8 bases and the V segment lost 3 bases, leaving 6 bases of the junction unmatched. The CDR3 region has the DNA TGCGCCAGCAGCTCAGGGGGCGCGGGAGAAAAACTGTTTTTT. This sequence encodes CASSSGGAGEKLFF.

This clone has only one observation. The V and J genes are TRBV27 and TRBJ2-5; weak D call: TRBD1 (6 bases). Trimming took off 7 bases at V and 5 bases at J, with 14 bases between the two ends. The CDR3 runs to 13 residues. Germline V gives CDR1 MNHEY, CDR2 SMNVEV (reference sequence). CDR3 DNA sequence: TGTGCCAGCAAACTACAGGGTGGGGAGACCCAGTACTTC. Its protein product is CASKLQGGETQYF.

The rearrangement links TRBV19 to TRBJ2-5, with TRBD2 as a possible D gene (6 bases). Per germline, CDR1 LNHDA and CDR2 SQIVND (reference sequence). The CDR3 contains 14 residues. V was clipped by 4 bases and J by 0 bases, with 9 bases between them. CDR3 bases: TGTGCCAGTAGTACTAGCGTGTACCAAGAGACCCAGTACTTC. This sequence encodes CASSTSVYQETQYF.

Notes on this clone: A junction end diverges from the germline sequence, so it may reflect a read error. This chain links TRBV19 with TRBJ1-5, with 7 bases matching TRBD1. The CDR3 runs 15 residues. Germline CDR1 and CDR2: LNHDA and SQIVND (reference sequence). The CDR3 loop reads CASSIGRGLHQPQHF. CDR3 in DNA: TGTGCCAGCAGTATAGGTAGGGGGCTCCATCAGCCCCAGCATTTT.

The chain employs TRBV5-1 and TRBJ2-1; TRBD1 matches 9 bases. CDR3 length equals 13 residues. J was trimmed by 6 bases and V by 7 bases; bases with no gene match: 5. Germline V gene sequence: CDR1 SGHRS, CDR2 YFSETQ. The CDR3 DNA follows: TGCGCCAGCCAGAAACAGGGGGCCAATGAGCAGTTCTTC. This encodes CASQKQGANEQFF.